The 5 T cell receptor beta chains listed next were all sequenced from one sample in a study of cytomegalovirus exposure and HLA in healthy donors. PCR amplification relied on 60 Vbeta primers (plus 13 Jbeta primers). Generated by immunoSEQ multiplex PCR, the TCRdb table keeps only in-frame clones and is missing some. This table has 100,000 to 120,000 clones, 65% to 75% appearing once. The sample was PBMCs. The receptors here all came from a woman in her forties in good health and CMV-seropositive.

This CDR3 is CASSNDREGGYTF. In nucleotides, the CDR3 is TGTGCCAGCAGTAACGACAGGGAAGGAGGCTACACCTTC. V and J are TRBV2 and TRBJ1-2; 7 bases fit TRBD1. The germline V gene encodes CDR1 SNHLY and CDR2 FYNNEI. V shed 5 bases, J shed 8 bases, and the junction held 8 bases outside the gene matches. This CDR3 spans 13 amino acids.

Here the CDR3 DNA reads TGTGCCAGCAGCTTGGGTCCGGGACAGGGCCTTATCTCTAACTATGGCTACACCTTC. It is translated as CASSLGPGQGLISNYGYTF. The J gene is TRBJ1-2, the V gene TRBV5-6, with 9 bases fitting TRBD1. The CDR3 is 19 residues long. After removal of 0 bases from V and 0 bases from J, the junction contained 12 bases not matched to a gene. Germline assignment: CDR1 SGHDT and CDR2 YYEEEE.

The chain links TRBV7-2 to TRBJ2-3; 11 bases match TRBD2. The CDR3 is 14 amino acids. CDR1 and CDR2 (germline): SGHTA, FQGNSA. Unmatched junction bases numbered 5, after V lost 9 bases and J lost 3 bases. The CDR3 region is CARLAGAVTDTQYF. CDR3 sequence (DNA): TGTGCCAGACTAGCGGGAGCAGTGACAGATACGCAGTATTTT.

The V and J genes are TRBV6-5 and TRBJ2-7, with 8 positions matching TRBD1. V shed 1 base, J shed 4 bases, and the junction held 6 bases outside the gene matches. The CDR3 consists of 15 residues. CDR1 MNHEY and CDR2 SVGAGI come from the germline V gene. In DNA form, the CDR3 reads TGTGCCAGCAGTTACTTAGGACAGGGTTTATACGAGCAGTACTTC. It translates to CASSYLGQGLYEQYF.

The rearrangement links TRBV19 to TRBJ1-5; a possible D gene is TRBD1 (5 bases). With 3 bases removed from V and 6 bases from J, the gap between germline ends came to 9 bases. The germline V gene has CDR1 LNHDA and CDR2 SQIVND (reference sequence). The length of the CDR3 is 13 residues. The CDR3 DNA follows: TGTGCCAGTAGTATGAGGAGGGGTCAGCCCCAGCATTTT. It yields the protein CASSMRRGQPQHF. Full variable domain (outside the CDR3, taken from reference TRBV19 and TRBJ1-5): DGGITQSPKYLFRKEGQNVTLSCEQNLNHDAMYWYRQDPGQGLRLIYYSQIVNDFQKGDIAEGYSVSREKKESFPLTVTSAQKNPTAFYLCASSMRRGQPQHFGDGTRLSIL.